This TCR beta chain is drawn from a study of cytomegalovirus exposure and HLA in healthy donors. Across the study: Most genotyped donors, around 78% of roughly 400, had Caucasian-associated genetic ancestry.

PCR employed 60 Vbeta and 13 Jbeta primers. This table comes from immunoSEQ multiplex PCR, and its TCRdb copy is limited to in-frame clones, with some not included. The sample yields roughly 130,000 clones, roughly 80% seen once. There are 14 residues in the CDR3. Germline V gene sequence: CDR1 MNHNY, CDR2 SVGAGI (reference sequence). With 0 bases clipped from V and 8 bases from J, the junction kept 6 bases outside the gene matches. Details on this clone: The antigen remains undetermined.

Study-wide results and limits: The authors enumerated 180 or so TCR beta chains as linked to cytomegalovirus. Most likely, a cluster of highly shared sequence variants arose as a sequencing artifact.

The clonotype comes from a boy under 18 in good health and CMV-seronegative. The V call is TRBV6-6, the J call TRBJ1-2; TRBD1 agrees at 7 bases. Sample: PBMCs. The CDR3 protein is CASSYSKGAKGYTF. DNA for the CDR3: TGTGCCAGCAGTTACTCGAAGGGGGCAAAGGGCTACACCTTC.